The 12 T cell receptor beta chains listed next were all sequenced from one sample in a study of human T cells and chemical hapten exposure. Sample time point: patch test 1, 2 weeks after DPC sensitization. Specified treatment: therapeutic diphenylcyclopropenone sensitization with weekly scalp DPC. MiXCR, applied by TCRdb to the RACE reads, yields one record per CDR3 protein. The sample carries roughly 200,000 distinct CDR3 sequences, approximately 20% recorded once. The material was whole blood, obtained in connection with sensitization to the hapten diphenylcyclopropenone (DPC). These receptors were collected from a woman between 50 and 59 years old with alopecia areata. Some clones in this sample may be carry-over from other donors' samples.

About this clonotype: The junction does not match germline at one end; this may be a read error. The CDR3 bases are TGCGCCAGCAGTACCCGGGTCTTTTTGGCAGATACGCAGTATTTT. Its translation is CASSTRVFLADTQYF. The chain links TRBV6-5 to TRBJ2-3; the D is unclear. The CDR3 loop spans 15 amino acids. CDR1 is MNHEY and CDR2 is SVGAGI in the germline V gene.

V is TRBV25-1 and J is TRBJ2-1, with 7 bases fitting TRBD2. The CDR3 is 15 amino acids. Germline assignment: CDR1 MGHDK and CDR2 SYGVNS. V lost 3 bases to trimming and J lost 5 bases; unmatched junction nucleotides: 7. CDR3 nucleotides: TGTGCCAGCAGTGACGAGCGGGGAGTAGACAATGAGCAGTTCTTC. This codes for CASSDERGVDNEQFF.

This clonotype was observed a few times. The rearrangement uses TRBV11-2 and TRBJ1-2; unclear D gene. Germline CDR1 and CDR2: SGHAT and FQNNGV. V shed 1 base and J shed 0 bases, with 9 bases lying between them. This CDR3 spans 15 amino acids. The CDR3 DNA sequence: TGTGCCAGCAGCTTAGGGTCAGCCTCTAACTATGGCTACACCTTC. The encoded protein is CASSLGSASNYGYTF.

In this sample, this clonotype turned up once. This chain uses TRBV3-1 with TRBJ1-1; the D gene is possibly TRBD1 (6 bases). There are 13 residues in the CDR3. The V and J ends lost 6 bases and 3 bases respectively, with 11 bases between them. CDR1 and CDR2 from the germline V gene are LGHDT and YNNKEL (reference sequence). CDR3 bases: TGTGCCAGCAGGATACAGGGTCACACTGAAGCTTTCTTT. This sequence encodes CASRIQGHTEAFF.

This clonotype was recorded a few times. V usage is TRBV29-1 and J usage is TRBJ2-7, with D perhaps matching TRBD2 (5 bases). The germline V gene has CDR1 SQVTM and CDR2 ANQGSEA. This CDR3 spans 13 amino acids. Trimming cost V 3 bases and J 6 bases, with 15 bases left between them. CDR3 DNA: TGCAGCGTTGACCAGGAGTCCCGGGGCGAGCAGTACTTC. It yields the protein CSVDQESRGEQYF.

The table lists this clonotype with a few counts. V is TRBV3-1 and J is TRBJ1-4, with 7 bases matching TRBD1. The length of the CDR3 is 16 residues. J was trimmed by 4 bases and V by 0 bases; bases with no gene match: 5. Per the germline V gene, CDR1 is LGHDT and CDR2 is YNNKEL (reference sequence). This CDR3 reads CASSQDPGGDNEKLFF. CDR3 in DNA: TGTGCCAGCAGCCAAGACCCAGGGGGAGATAATGAAAAACTGTTTTTT.

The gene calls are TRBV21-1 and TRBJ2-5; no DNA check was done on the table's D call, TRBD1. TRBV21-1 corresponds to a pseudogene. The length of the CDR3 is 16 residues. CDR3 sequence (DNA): TGTGCCAGCAGCAAATACGGGGGGTCAAGACAAGAGACCCAGTACTTC. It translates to CASSKYGGSRQETQYF.

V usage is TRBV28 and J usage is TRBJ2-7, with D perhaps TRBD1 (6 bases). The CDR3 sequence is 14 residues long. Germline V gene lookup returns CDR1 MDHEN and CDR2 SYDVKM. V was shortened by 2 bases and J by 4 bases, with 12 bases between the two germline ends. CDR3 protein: CASSLTGKNYEQYF. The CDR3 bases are TGTGCCAGCAGTTTAACAGGGAAGAATTACGAGCAGTACTTC.

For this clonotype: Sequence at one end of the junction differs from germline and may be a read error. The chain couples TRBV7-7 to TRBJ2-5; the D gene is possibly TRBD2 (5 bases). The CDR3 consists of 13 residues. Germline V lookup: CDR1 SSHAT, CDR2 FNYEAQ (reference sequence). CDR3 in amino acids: CASSLGRKETQYF. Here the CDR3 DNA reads TGTGCTAGCAGCTTAGGGAGAAAAGAGACCCAGTACTTC.

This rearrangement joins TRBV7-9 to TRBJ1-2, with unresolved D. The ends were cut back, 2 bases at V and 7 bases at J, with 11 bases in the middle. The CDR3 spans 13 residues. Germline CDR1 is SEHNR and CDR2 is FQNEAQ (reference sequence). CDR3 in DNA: TGTGCCAGCAGCTTAATCATCGTGTCTGGCTACACCTTC. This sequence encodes CASSLIIVSGYTF.

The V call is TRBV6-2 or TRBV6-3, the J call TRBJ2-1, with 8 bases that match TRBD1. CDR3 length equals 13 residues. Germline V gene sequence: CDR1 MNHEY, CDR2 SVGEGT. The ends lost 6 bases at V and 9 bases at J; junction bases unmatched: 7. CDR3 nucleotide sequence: TGTGCCAGCAGGAGGACAGGGTATGGTGAGCAGTTCTTC. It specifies CASRRTGYGEQFF.

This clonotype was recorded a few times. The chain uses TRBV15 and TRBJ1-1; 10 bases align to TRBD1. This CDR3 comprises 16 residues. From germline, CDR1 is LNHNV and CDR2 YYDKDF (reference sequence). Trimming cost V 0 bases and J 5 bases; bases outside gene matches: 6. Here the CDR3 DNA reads TGTGCCACCAGCAGAGATCCGGGACAGGGGTGGACTGAAGCTTTCTTT. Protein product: CATSRDPGQGWTEAFF.